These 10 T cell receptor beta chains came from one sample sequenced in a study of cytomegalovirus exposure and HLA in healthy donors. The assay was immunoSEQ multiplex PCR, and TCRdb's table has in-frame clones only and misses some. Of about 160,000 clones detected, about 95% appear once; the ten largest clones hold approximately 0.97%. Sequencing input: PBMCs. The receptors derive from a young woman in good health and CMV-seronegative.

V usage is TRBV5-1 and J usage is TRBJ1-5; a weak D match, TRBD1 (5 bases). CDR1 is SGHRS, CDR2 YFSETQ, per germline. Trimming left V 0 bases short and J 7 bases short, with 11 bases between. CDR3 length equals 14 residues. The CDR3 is CASSLEAGRQPQHF. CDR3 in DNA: TGCGCCAGCAGCTTGGAGGCAGGGCGGCAGCCCCAGCATTTT. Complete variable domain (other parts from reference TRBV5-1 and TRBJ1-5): KAGVTQTPRYLIKTRGQQVTLSCSPISGHRSVSWYQQTPGQGLQFLFEYFSETQRNKGNFPGRFSGRQFSNSRSEMNVSTLELGDSALYLCASSLEAGRQPQHFGDGTRLSIL.

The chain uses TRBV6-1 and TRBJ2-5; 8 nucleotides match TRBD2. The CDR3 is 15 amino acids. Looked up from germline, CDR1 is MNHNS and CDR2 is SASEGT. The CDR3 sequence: CASREGRPLQETQYF. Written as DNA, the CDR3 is TGTGCTAGCCGGGAGGGCAGGCCCCTCCAAGAGACCCAGTACTTC.

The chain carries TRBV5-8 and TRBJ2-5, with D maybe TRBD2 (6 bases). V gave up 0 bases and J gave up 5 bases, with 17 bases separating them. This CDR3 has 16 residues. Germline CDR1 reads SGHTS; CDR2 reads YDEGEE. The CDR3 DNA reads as TGTGCCAGCAGCTTGGATAGCGGTCAAATGGGGGAGACCCAGTACTTC. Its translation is CASSLDSGQMGETQYF.

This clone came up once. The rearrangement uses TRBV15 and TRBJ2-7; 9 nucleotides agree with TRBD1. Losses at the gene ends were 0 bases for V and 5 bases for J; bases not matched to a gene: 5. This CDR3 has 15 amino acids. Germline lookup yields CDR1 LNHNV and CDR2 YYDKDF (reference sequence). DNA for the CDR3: TGTGCCACCAGCAGAGAAGGGGACAGGGATGACGAGCAGTACTTC. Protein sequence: CATSREGDRDDEQYF.

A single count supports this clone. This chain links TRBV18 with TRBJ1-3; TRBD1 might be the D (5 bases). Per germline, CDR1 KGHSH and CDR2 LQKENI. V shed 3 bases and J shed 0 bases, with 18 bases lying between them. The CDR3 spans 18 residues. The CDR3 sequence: CASSPSGRTFSSGNTIYF. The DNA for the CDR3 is TGTGCCAGCTCACCGTCCGGTCGGACATTTAGCTCTGGAAACACCATATATTTT.

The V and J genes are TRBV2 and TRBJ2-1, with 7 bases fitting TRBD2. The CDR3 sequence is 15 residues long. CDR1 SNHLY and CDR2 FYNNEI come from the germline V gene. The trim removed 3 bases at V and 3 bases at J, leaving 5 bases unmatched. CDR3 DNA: TGTGCCAGCAGTGAGGGACGGGGGGTCTACAATGAGCAGTTCTTC. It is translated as CASSEGRGVYNEQFF.

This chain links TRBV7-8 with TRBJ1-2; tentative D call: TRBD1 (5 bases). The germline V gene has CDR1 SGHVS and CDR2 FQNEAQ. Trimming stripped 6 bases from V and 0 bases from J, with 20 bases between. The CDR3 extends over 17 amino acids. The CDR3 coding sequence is TGTGCCAGCAGTATTAGAGGTCGGAGGGGTACTAACTATGGCTACACCTTC. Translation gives CASSIRGRRGTNYGYTF.

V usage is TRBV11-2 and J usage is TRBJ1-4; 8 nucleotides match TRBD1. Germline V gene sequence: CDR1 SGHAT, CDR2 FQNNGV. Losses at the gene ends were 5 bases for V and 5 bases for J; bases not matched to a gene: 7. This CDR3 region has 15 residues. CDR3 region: CASSPGTGKNEKLFF. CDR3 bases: TGTGCCAGCAGCCCGGGGACAGGAAAAAATGAAAAACTGTTTTTT. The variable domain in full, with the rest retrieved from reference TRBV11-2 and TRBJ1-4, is EAGVAQSPRYKIIEKRQSVAFWCNPISGHATLYWYQQILGQGPKLLIQFQNNGVVDDSQLPKDRFSAERLKGVDSTLKIQPAKLEDSAVYLCASSPGTGKNEKLFFGSGTQLSVL.

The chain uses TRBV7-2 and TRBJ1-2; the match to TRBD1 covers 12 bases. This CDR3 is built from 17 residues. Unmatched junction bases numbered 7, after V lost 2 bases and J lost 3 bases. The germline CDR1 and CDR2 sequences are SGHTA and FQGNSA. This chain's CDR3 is CASSLIPGTGGDYGYTF. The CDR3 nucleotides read TGTGCCAGCAGCTTAATTCCAGGGACAGGGGGCGACTATGGCTACACCTTC.

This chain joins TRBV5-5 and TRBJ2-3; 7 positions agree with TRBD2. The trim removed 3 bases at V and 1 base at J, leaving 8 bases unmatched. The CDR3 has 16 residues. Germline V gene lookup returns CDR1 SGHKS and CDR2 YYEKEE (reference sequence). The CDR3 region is CASSSLVAGGTDTQYF. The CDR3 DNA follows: TGTGCCAGCAGCTCTTTAGTCGCGGGGGGCACAGATACGCAGTATTTT.